One sample yielded the 13 T cell receptor beta chains listed below, sequenced in a study of cytomegalovirus exposure and HLA in healthy donors (dated by TCRdb to about 2017). The library was produced with the immunoSEQ multiplex PCR assay. The multiplex PCR relied on a mix of 60 forward primers for TCR Vbeta segments and 13 reverse primers for TCR Jbeta segments. The source is immuneACCESS, and TCRdb retained only in-frame sequences with V and J called. Part of the clones is not carried over; for the studies checked, unresolved V genes explain less than half of this, and the remainder is unexplained. Here the sample has 100,000 to 150,000 clones; over 80% occur a single time. The ten top clones hold around 2.2% of the sample. Sequencing was performed on PBMCs. The source is a man younger than 45 in good health and CMV-seronegative.

The genes are TRBV18 and TRBJ1-2; 8 positions match TRBD1. This CDR3 region has 14 residues. The ends lost 6 bases at V and 4 bases at J; junction bases unmatched: 7. Per germline, CDR1 KGHSH and CDR2 LQKENI. CDR3 region: CASSSGQASYGYTF. The CDR3 DNA sequence: TGTGCCAGCTCCTCGGGACAGGCTAGCTATGGCTACACCTTC.

In its sample, this clone was seen once. The chain combines TRBV10-1 with TRBJ2-3; D might be TRBD1 (5 bases). Germline CDR1 reads WNHNN; CDR2 reads SYGVQD (reference sequence). Trimming pared 5 bases from V and 0 bases from J, leaving 12 bases between. The CDR3 extends over 15 amino acids. The CDR3 DNA reads as TGCGCCAGCAGTACAGGTCCCTCTAGCACAGATACGCAGTATTTT. Its translation is CASSTGPSSTDTQYF.

V is TRBV5-4 and J is TRBJ2-7; 7 bases match TRBD2. From germline, CDR1 is SGHNT and CDR2 YYREEE (reference sequence). The trim removed 0 bases at V and 4 bases at J, leaving 7 bases unmatched. The CDR3 extends over 15 amino acids. The CDR3 bases are TGTGCCAGCAGCTTGGATGGGGGAGGGGTTTACGAGCAGTACTTC. It yields the protein CASSLDGGGVYEQYF.

The rearrangement joins TRBV7-9 to TRBJ2-5; 10 bases fit TRBD1. J lost 3 bases, V lost 1 base, and 2 bases had no gene match. CDR3 length equals 15 residues. CDR1 is SEHNR, CDR2 FQNEAQ, per germline (reference sequence). CDR3 nucleotides: TGTGCCAGCAGCTTAGTGGGACAGGGGAAAGAGACCCAGTACTTC. It codes for CASSLVGQGKETQYF.

The chain uses TRBV19 and TRBJ1-3, with D hard to call. Germline V gene data show CDR1 as LNHDA and CDR2 as SQIVND (reference sequence). The CDR3 has 12 amino acids. Trimming stripped 8 bases from V and 0 bases from J, with 5 bases between. The CDR3 coding sequence is TGTGCCAGTGGCCTCTCTGGAAACACCATATATTTT. It encodes CASGLSGNTIYF.

The chain links TRBV19 to TRBJ2-1; TRBD2 matches 9 bases. Per the germline V gene, CDR1 is LNHDA and CDR2 is SQIVND (reference sequence). The CDR3 sequence is 16 residues long. The V segment lost 8 bases and the J segment 9 bases; nucleotides outside the gene matches: 17. The CDR3 nucleotides read TGTGCCAGTGAATATCGGGGCGGGGGGGCCACAGGTGAGCAGTTCTTC. It is translated as CASEYRGGGATGEQFF.

This clone was detected once. The gene calls are TRBV11-2 and TRBJ1-2, with TRBD1 matching 8 bases. Germline CDR1 and CDR2: SGHAT and FQNNGV. Losses at the gene ends were 3 bases for V and 0 bases for J; bases not matched to a gene: 0. The CDR3 totals 14 residues. This CDR3 reads CASSLTGANYGYTF. CDR3 sequence (DNA): TGTGCCAGCAGCTTGACAGGGGCTAACTATGGCTACACCTTC.

V usage is TRBV27 and J usage is TRBJ1-6, with 7 positions matching TRBD1. The ends lost 5 bases at V and 10 bases at J; junction bases unmatched: 14. Germline V gives CDR1 MNHEY, CDR2 SMNVEV (reference sequence). The CDR3 has 16 amino acids. CDR3 in DNA: TGTGCCAGCAGTCCCCTCGTATTACAGGGGAGATCACCCCTCCACTTT. This sequence encodes CASSPLVLQGRSPLHF.

The gene calls are TRBV6-5 and TRBJ1-1, with 7 bases lining up with TRBD1. The CDR3 contains 15 residues. Germline V gene data show CDR1 as MNHEY and CDR2 as SVGAGI. J gave up 1 base and V 0 bases, and 2 bases lay outside the gene matches. The CDR3 loop is CASSYSNRGNTEAFF. CDR3 DNA sequence: TGTGCCAGCAGTTACTCGAACAGGGGGAACACTGAAGCTTTCTTT.

The CDR3: CASAELRGGFEQYF. The CDR3 bases are TGTGCCAGCGCGGAGCTCCGTGGGGGCTTCGAGCAGTACTTC. The chain couples TRBV11-2 to TRBJ2-7, with a weak D call TRBD1 (6 bases). This CDR3 region has 14 residues. Trimming took off 8 bases at V and 6 bases at J, with 20 bases between the two ends. CDR1 and CDR2 (germline): SGHAT, FQNNGV.

This chain uses TRBV28 with TRBJ2-1, with D maybe TRBD2 (6 bases). The germline V gene encodes CDR1 MDHEN and CDR2 SYDVKM. V lost 6 bases and J lost 7, with 13 bases in between. This CDR3 is built from 13 residues. CDR3 region: CASRDAAGNEQFF. The CDR3 nucleotides read TGTGCCAGCAGGGACGCCGCGGGGAATGAGCAGTTCTTC.

V gene TRBV6-1 combines with J gene TRBJ1-1, with D hard to call. Per the germline V gene, CDR1 is MNHNS and CDR2 is SASEGT. The CDR3 covers 14 residues. Deletions cut 2 bases from V and 5 bases from J, with 12 bases between. The CDR3 coding sequence is TGTGCCAGCAGTGAAAGTAAACAGAGAACTGAAGCTTTCTTT. Protein: CASSESKQRTEAFF.

This clone was counted a few times. The gene calls are TRBV11-2 and TRBJ1-1; D gene ambiguous. The CDR3 covers 13 residues. V lost 2 bases, J lost 6 bases, and 10 bases lay in between. The V gene's germline CDR1 is SGHAT and CDR2 FQNNGV. The CDR3 spells CASSLLMGAEAFF. For the CDR3, the DNA is TGTGCCAGCAGCTTACTCATGGGCGCTGAAGCTTTCTTT.